The rows below give T cell receptor beta chains drawn from one sample of a study of T cell changes during pregnancy in multiple sclerosis. The method was immunoSEQ multiplex PCR; TCRdb's version includes in-frame clones alone and lacks a portion of them. This sample has 98,000 or so clones; over 85% occur once, and the top ten carry over 0.85%. The source was peripheral blood, collected after pregnancy. The receptors derive from a female donor with multiple sclerosis, enrolled in a pregnancy study. Both conserved end residues are part of each CDR3. Each record gives: D gene, J gene, V gene, clone size, CDR3 protein, CDR3 DNA. The D gene is left open where the match is weak. Rows give clone size only sometimes, using once, few, many, or a class for an expanded clone.

TRBD1	TRBJ1-1	TRBV7-6	NA	CASSPGQGLSEAFF	TGTGCCAGCAGCCCAGGACAGGGGCTATCGGAAGCTTTCTTT
TRBD1	TRBJ1-3	TRBV5-6	NA	CASSTGTGPGNTIYF	TGTGCCAGCAGTACCGGGACAGGGCCTGGAAACACCATATATTTT
NA	TRBJ2-7	TRBV7-6	NA	CASSLVPSYEQYF	TGTGCCAGCAGCTTAGTCCCGTCCTACGAGCAGTACTTC
NA	TRBJ2-7	TRBV30	NA	CAWNSPPYEQYF	TGTGCCTGGAACAGTCCCCCCTACGAGCAGTACTTC
TRBD1	TRBJ2-7	TRBV4-1	NA	CASSQSDRGLSYEQYF	TGCGCCAGCAGCCAATCAGACAGGGGCCTTTCCTACGAGCAGTACTTC
TRBD2	TRBJ2-2	TRBV15	NA	CATSRESPALGLAAAGELFF	TGTGCCACCAGCAGAGAGTCCCCCGCGCTGGGACTAGCGGCCGCCGGGGAGCTGTTTTTT
NA	TRBJ1-4	TRBV6-6	NA	CASGRMTNEKLFF	TGTGCCAGCGGCCGTATGACTAATGAAAAACTGTTTTTT
TRBD2	TRBJ2-7	TRBV27	NA	CASTGGVTYEQYF	TGTGCCAGCACTGGGGGGGTTACCTACGAGCAGTACTTC
NA	TRBJ1-1	TRBV5-5	NA	CASSFSTGTNTEAFF	TGTGCCAGCAGCTTTTCTACAGGGACGAACACTGAAGCTTTCTTT
TRBD1	TRBJ2-2	TRBV6-1	NA	CASSTGTGVSGELFF	TGTGCCAGCAGTACCGGGACAGGTGTATCCGGGGAGCTGTTTTTT
TRBD2	TRBJ2-3	TRBV7-8	NA	CASSPRLAGYTDTQYF	TGTGCCAGCAGCCCCCGACTAGCGGGATACACAGATACGCAGTATTTT
TRBD2	TRBJ2-3	TRBV4-2	NA	CASSQGLAGGPDTQYF	TGTGCCAGCAGCCAAGGTTTAGCGGGAGGTCCAGATACGCAGTATTTT
NA	TRBJ1-4	TRBV30	NA	CAWSVRRATNEKLFF	TGTGCCTGGAGTGTACGCAGGGCAACTAATGAAAAACTGTTTTTT
TRBD1	TRBJ2-7	TRBV10-1	NA	CASSEIQGAGEQYF	TGCGCCAGCAGTGAAATACAGGGGGCGGGGGAGCAGTACTTC
NA	TRBJ2-1	TRBV19	NA	CASSTFYNEQFF	TGTGCCAGTAGTACTTTCTACAATGAGCAGTTCTTC
TRBD1	TRBJ1-1	TRBV6-5	NA	CASSLTGRNTEAFF	TGTGCCAGCAGCCTGACAGGGAGAAACACTGAAGCTTTCTTT
TRBD1	TRBJ2-2	TRBV5-4	NA	CASSFPGQGPTGELFF	TGTGCCAGCAGCTTTCCGGGACAGGGCCCCACCGGGGAGCTGTTTTTT
TRBD1	TRBJ1-5	TRBV19	NA	CASSPGTGLYQPQHF	TGTGCCAGTAGTCCCGGGACAGGGCTCTATCAGCCCCAGCATTTT
NA	TRBJ2-7	TRBV30	NA	CAWSVTGNEQYF	TGTGCCTGGAGTGTAACAGGGAACGAGCAGTACTTC
TRBD2	TRBJ2-5	TRBV27	NA	CASSLKAGGSGTQYF	TGTGCCAGCAGTTTAAAGGCGGGAGGGTCGGGGACCCAGTACTTC
NA	TRBJ1-5	TRBV19	few	CASSIVPGLNQPQHF	TGTGCCAGTAGTATAGTGCCAGGACTTAATCAGCCCCAGCATTTT
NA	TRBJ2-2	TRBV2	NA	CASSAVQAGTGELFF	TGTGCCAGCAGTGCGGTCCAGGCTGGCACCGGGGAGCTGTTTTTT
NA	TRBJ1-4	TRBV9	NA	CASSVKEGGKLFF	TGTGCCAGCAGCGTAAAAGAGGGTGGAAAACTGTTTTTT
NA	TRBJ1-3	TRBV30	NA	CAWSDRVSSGNTIYF	TGTGCCTGGAGTGACAGGGTTAGCTCTGGAAACACCATATATTTT
NA	TRBJ2-7	TRBV7-2	NA	CASSWGESYEQYF	TGTGCCAGCAGCTGGGGGGAATCCTACGAGCAGTACTTC
TRBD2	TRBJ2-5	TRBV4-1	NA	CASSRLDTSGQETQYF	TGCGCCAGCAGCCGCCTAGACACTAGCGGACAAGAGACCCAGTACTTC
NA	TRBJ2-7	TRBV5-1	NA	CASSFKGTGGDSYEQYF	TGCGCCAGCAGTTTCAAAGGAACAGGGGGGGACTCCTACGAGCAGTACTTC
TRBD1	TRBJ2-6	TRBV7-6	NA	CASSLAPGQTGSGANVLTF	TGTGCCAGCAGCTTAGCTCCGGGACAGACAGGCTCTGGGGCCAACGTCCTGACTTTC
NA	TRBJ2-7	TRBV6-1	NA	CASPFNGEQYF	TGTGCCAGCCCCTTTAACGGCGAGCAGTACTTC
TRBD2	TRBJ2-1	TRBV30	NA	CAWSVLGLAGGPSSYNEQFF	TGTGCCTGGAGTGTCCTGGGACTAGCGGGAGGCCCGAGCTCCTACAATGAGCAGTTCTTC
TRBD2	TRBJ2-7	TRBV6-4	NA	CASSDTAGGNKEQYF	TGTGCCAGCAGTGACACTGCGGGAGGGAATAAAGAGCAGTACTTC
NA	TRBJ2-1	TRBV5-4	NA	CASSARSGDFNEQFF	TGTGCCAGCAGCGCCCGGTCCGGAGACTTCAATGAGCAGTTCTTC
NA	TRBJ2-1	TRBV19	NA	CASIEDGQTRNEQFF	TGTGCCAGTATCGAGGACGGACAAACCAGGAATGAGCAGTTCTTC
TRBD1	TRBJ1-2	TRBV30	NA	CAWSGLDRGVYGYTF	TGTGCCTGGAGTGGGCTGGACAGGGGGGTCTATGGCTACACCTTC
NA	TRBJ2-3	TRBV13	NA	CASRALSTDTQYF	TGTGCCAGCAGGGCCTTAAGCACAGATACGCAGTATTTT
TRBD1	TRBJ2-2	TRBV19	NA	CASYRGGELFF	TGTGCCAGTTACAGGGGCGGGGAGCTGTTTTTT
NA	TRBJ1-1	TRBV5-1	NA	CASSKGGADTEAFF	TGCGCCAGCAGCAAGGGAGGGGCCGACACTGAAGCTTTCTTT
TRBD1	TRBJ2-7	TRBV28	NA	CASCPLGTGSYEQYF	TGTGCCAGCTGCCCCCTCGGGACAGGGTCCTACGAGCAGTACTTC
TRBD2	TRBJ2-2	TRBV27	NA	CASSPWTSGLTGELFF	TGTGCCAGCAGTCCCTGGACTAGCGGTCTCACCGGGGAGCTGTTTTTT
NA	TRBJ2-2	TRBV7-7	NA	CASSFRGSGELFF	TGTGCCAGCAGCTTCAGGGGCTCGGGGGAGCTGTTTTTT
TRBD2	TRBJ2-3	TRBV10-2	NA	CASSTSGITDTQYF	TGCGCCAGCAGTACTAGCGGGATCACAGATACGCAGTATTTT
NA	TRBJ1-1	TRBV6-5	few	CASKEGLNTEAFF	TGTGCCAGCAAGGAGGGATTGAACACTGAAGCTTTCTTT
NA	TRBJ2-5	TRBV5-1	NA	CASSPAGGKETQYF	TGCGCCAGCAGCCCCGCAGGGGGGAAAGAGACCCAGTACTTC
NA	TRBJ1-2	TRBV5-6	NA	CASRAPHSSYGYTF	TGTGCCAGCAGAGCCCCTCACTCTAGCTATGGCTACACCTTC
NA	TRBJ2-1	TRBV27	few	CASSLRLGGYNEQFF	TGTGCCAGCAGTCTTCGACTCGGTGGCTACAATGAGCAGTTCTTC
NA	TRBJ2-2	TRBV5-1	NA	CASSLAGRTGELFF	TGCGCCAGCAGCTTGGCTGGGCGTACCGGGGAGCTGTTTTTT
NA	TRBJ2-7	TRBV18	once	CASSPQTRVPGSEQYF	TGTGCCAGCTCACCCCAGACCAGGGTCCCCGGTTCCGAGCAGTACTTC
TRBD1	TRBJ2-7	TRBV19	NA	CASRGTGGGHEQYF	TGTGCCAGTAGAGGGACAGGGGGCGGACATGAGCAGTACTTC